This T cell receptor (beta chain) originates from a study of blood T cell repertoires in COVID-19. The V gene lost 4 bases and the J gene lost 0 bases, with 11 bases spanning the gap. Per germline, CDR1 SGHKS and CDR2 YYEKEE (reference sequence). This CDR3 region has 15 residues. The data were produced by immunoSEQ multiplex PCR, yet TCRdb's version contains in-frame clones alone and is incomplete. The sample has about 190,000 clones, more than 65% seen once. The chain is built from TRBV5-5 and TRBJ1-5; D not resolved. Sequenced material: PBMCs or T cells enriched from blood (not recorded which). The clonotype comes from a woman between 45 and 65 years old with acute COVID-19. As DNA, the CDR3 is TGTGCCAGCAGCCTGACTGAATTTAGCAATCAGCCCCAGCATTTT. It translates to CASSLTEFSNQPQHF.